These 6 T cell receptor beta chains were sequenced from one sample in a study of a mutant IDH1 vaccine in newly diagnosed glioma. Time point of the sample: baseline, week 1 (first vaccination visit). Noted treatment: pre-vaccination baseline after standard-of-care therapy. Clones were sequenced by immunoSEQ multiplex PCR, and TCRdb holds only the in-frame ones, with some missing. Of about 50,000 clones listed, roughly 89% were seen once; the top ten hold about 2.2%. Here the sequenced sample was PBMCs, taken from a glioma patient treated with radiotherapy, temozolomide or both. These receptors originate from a middle-aged man with glioma.

The rearrangement links TRBV25-1 to TRBJ1-2; the match to TRBD1 covers 7 bases. Germline CDR1 and CDR2: MGHDK and SYGVNS. The CDR3 is made up of 13 amino acids. V lost 4 bases and J lost 4; bases outside the gene matches: 3. The CDR3 spells CASSVGQPYGYTF. For the CDR3, the DNA is TGTGCCAGCAGTGTGGGACAGCCCTATGGCTACACCTTC.

This chain uses TRBV7-8 with TRBJ2-1, with 9 bases aligning to TRBD2. Trimming removed 5 bases from V and 8 bases from J; junction bases left unmatched: 10. Looked up from germline, CDR1 is SGHVS and CDR2 is FQNEAQ. This CDR3 contains 15 residues. The CDR3 here is CASSPGTSKVHEQFF. CDR3 sequence (DNA): TGTGCCAGCAGCCCCGGGACTAGCAAAGTACATGAGCAGTTCTTC.

This chain joins TRBV2 and TRBJ2-7; the D gene is possibly TRBD1 (5 bases). V was clipped by 5 bases and J by 3 bases, with 11 bases between them. This CDR3 has 13 residues. Germline CDR1 reads SNHLY; CDR2 reads FYNNEI. The chain's CDR3 is CASSTQGNYEQYF. In nucleotides, the CDR3 is TGTGCCAGCAGTACGCAGGGAAACTACGAGCAGTACTTC.

DNA of the CDR3: TGTGCCAGCAGTACTGACAGAGCCTACACTGAAGCTTTCTTT. It encodes CASSTDRAYTEAFF. The chain uses TRBV6-5 and TRBJ1-1; tentatively, D is TRBD1 (5 bases). Trimming cost V 5 bases and J 3 bases, with 13 bases left between them. This CDR3 comprises 14 residues. From germline, CDR1 is MNHEY and CDR2 SVGAGI.

The chain couples TRBV6-5 to TRBJ2-7, with D possibly being TRBD1 or TRBD2 (5 bases each). The germline V and J ends were trimmed by 6 bases and 3 bases, with 12 bases remaining between them. The germline CDR1 and CDR2 sequences are MNHEY and SVGAGI. There are 13 residues in the CDR3. The CDR3 bases are TGTGCCAGCAGCTGGGGACCGGGCTACGAGCAGTACTTC. Translating gives CASSWGPGYEQYF.

J is TRBJ2-1 and V is TRBV10-3; a possible D gene is TRBD2 (5 bases). This CDR3 region has 17 residues. V was trimmed by 4 bases and J by 0 bases, leaving 16 bases between them. CDR1 and CDR2 (germline): ENHRY, SYGVKD. The CDR3 region is CAISGGSEPSSYNEQFF. DNA of the CDR3: TGTGCCATCAGTGGTGGGAGTGAACCAAGCTCCTACAATGAGCAGTTCTTC.